This TCR beta chain is from a study of regulatory T cells in long-lasting Graves disease. Study-wide results and caveats: Repertoires from persistent disease leaned toward TRBV28, TRBJ1-2 and TRBJ2-5.

Time point defined: persistent/refractory GD, antithyroid drugs over 5 years with positive TRAb. PBMC RNA served as the TCR library source. Germline-derived CDR1 and CDR2 are MNHNS and SASEGT. The CDR3 sequence is 13 residues long. With 6 bases removed from V and 5 bases from J, the gap between germline ends came to 14 bases. This clonotype was observed a handful of times. Antigen specificity is unknown. According to the study, TCR beta libraries were built with iRepertoire HTBI primers and CDR3-region Arm-PCR. TCRdb reprocessed the multiplex PCR reads with MiXCR, giving one entry per CDR3 protein. The sample consists of hundreds of thousands of distinct CDR3 sequences, about a fifth of them appearing once.

The rearrangement uses TRBV6-1 and TRBJ2-7; D not resolved. The TCR comes from a female donor with Graves disease. The sequences come from peripheral blood mononuclear cells (PBMCs), collected when the disease was refractory, from a patient treated with antithyroid drugs. As DNA, the CDR3 is TGTGCCAGCAGCCCTAGTAAGGTCCACGAGCAGTACTTC. It encodes CASSPSKVHEQYF.